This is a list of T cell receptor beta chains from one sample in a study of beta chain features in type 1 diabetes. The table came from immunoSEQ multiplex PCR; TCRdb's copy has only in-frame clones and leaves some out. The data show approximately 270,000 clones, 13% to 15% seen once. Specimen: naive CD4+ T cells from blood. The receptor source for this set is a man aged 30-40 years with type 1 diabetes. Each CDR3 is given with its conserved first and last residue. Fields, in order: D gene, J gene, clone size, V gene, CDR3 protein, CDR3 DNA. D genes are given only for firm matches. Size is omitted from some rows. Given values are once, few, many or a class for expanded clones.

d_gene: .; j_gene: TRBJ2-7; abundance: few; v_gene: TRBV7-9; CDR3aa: CASSLTRNYEQYF; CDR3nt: TGTGCCAGCAGCTTGACAAGAAACTACGAGCAGTACTTC
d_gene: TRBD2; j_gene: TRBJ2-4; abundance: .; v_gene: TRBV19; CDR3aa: CASSGGGNIQYF; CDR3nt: TGTGCCAGTAGTGGGGGGGGAAACATTCAGTACTTC
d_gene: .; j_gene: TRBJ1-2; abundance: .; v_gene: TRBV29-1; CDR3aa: CSVRTREDGYTF; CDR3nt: TGCAGCGTTAGGACAAGAGAAGATGGCTACACCTTC
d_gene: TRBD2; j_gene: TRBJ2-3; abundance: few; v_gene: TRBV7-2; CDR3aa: CASSLAEGTDTQYF; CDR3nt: TGTGCCAGCAGCCTAGCGGAGGGCACAGATACGCAGTATTTT
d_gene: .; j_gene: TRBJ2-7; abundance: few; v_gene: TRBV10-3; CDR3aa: CAISESAAYEQYF; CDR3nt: TGTGCCATCAGTGAGTCGGCAGCCTACGAGCAGTACTTC
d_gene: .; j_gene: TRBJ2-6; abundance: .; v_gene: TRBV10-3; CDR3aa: CAISVQSGANVLTF; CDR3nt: TGTGCCATCAGTGTACAGTCTGGGGCCAACGTCCTGACTTTC
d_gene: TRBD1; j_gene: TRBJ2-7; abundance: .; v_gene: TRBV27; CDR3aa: CASSTGQGIYEQYF; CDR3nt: TGTGCCAGCAGTACGGGACAGGGGATCTACGAGCAGTACTTC
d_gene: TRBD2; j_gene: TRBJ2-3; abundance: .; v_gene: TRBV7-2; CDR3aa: CASRDGTSGRGDTQYF; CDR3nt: TGTGCCAGCAGAGACGGGACTAGCGGGAGAGGTGATACGCAGTATTTT
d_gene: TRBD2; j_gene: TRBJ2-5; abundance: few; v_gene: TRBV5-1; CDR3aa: CASSSGTSGYQETQYF; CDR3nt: TGCGCCAGCAGCTCCGGGACTAGCGGGTACCAAGAGACCCAGTACTTC
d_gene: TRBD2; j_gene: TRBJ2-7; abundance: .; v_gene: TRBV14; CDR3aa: CASSKIAGGTAEQYF; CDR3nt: TGTGCCAGCAGCAAAATAGCGGGAGGGACTGCCGAGCAGTACTTC
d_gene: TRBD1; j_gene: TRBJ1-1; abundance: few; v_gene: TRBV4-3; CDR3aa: CASRDRANTEAFF; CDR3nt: TGCGCCAGCAGGGACAGGGCCAACACTGAAGCTTTCTTT
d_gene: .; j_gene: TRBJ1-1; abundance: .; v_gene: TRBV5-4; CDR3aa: CASSLVGLGANTEAFF; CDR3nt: TGTGCCAGCAGCTTGGTGGGGTTAGGGGCGAACACTGAAGCTTTCTTT
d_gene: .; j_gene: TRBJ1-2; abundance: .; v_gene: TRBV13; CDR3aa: CATQRNYGYTF; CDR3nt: TGTGCCACACAGAGAAACTATGGCTACACCTTC
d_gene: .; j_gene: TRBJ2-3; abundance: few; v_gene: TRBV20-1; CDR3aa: CSARVTDTQYF; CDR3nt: TGCAGTGCTAGAGTGACTGATACGCAGTATTTT
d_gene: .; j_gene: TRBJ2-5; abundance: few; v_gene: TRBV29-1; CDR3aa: CSFYSGDETQYF; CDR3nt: TGCAGCTTTTACTCAGGGGACGAGACCCAGTACTTC